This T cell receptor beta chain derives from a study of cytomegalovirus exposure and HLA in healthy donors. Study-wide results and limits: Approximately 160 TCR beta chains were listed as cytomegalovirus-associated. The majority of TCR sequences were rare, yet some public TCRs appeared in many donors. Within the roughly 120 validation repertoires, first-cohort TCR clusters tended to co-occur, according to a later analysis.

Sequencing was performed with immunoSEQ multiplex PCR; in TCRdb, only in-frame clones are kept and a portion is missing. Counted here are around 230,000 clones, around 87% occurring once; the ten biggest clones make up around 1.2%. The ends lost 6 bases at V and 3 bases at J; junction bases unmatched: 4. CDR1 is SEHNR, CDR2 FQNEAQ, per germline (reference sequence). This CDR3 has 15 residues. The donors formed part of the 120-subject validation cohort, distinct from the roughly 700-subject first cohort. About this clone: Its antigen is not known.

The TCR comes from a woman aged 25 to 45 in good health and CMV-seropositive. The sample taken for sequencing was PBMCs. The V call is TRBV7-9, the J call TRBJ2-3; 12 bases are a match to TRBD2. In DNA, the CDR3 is TGTGCCAGCAGTTCTAGCGGGAGGGGTACAGATACGCAGTATTTT. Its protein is CASSSSGRGTDTQYF.